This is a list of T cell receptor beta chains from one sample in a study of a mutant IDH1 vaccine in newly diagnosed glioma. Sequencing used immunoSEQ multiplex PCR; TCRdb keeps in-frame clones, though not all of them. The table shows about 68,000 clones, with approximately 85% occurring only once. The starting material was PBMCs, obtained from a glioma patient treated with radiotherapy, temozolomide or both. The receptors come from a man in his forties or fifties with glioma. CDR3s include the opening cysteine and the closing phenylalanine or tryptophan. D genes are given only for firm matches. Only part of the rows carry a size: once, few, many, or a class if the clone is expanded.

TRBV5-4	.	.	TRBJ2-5	CASSWRETQYF	TGTGCCAGCAGCTGGAGGGAGACCCAGTACTTC
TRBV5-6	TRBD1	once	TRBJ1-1	CASSWTGLNTEAFF	TGTGCCAGCAGTTGGACAGGGTTGAACACTGAAGCTTTCTTT
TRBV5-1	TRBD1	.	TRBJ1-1	CASSPGQGWNTEAFF	TGCGCCAGCAGCCCCGGACAGGGGTGGAACACTGAAGCTTTCTTT
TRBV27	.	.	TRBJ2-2	CASSLRRTYTGELFF	TGTGCCAGCAGTTTGAGGAGGACCTACACCGGGGAGCTGTTTTTT
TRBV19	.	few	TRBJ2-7	CASSASLIRSYEQYF	TGTGCCAGTAGTGCGTCACTCATACGCTCCTACGAGCAGTACTTC
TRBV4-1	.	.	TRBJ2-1	CASSQEGAPYNEQFF	TGCGCCAGCAGCCAAGAAGGGGCCCCCTACAATGAGCAGTTCTTC
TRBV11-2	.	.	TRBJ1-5	CASSLGMGEQPQHF	TGTGCCAGCAGCTTAGGCATGGGTGAGCAGCCCCAGCATTTT
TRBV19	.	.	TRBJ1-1	CASSPGGGALGTEAFF	TGTGCCAGTAGTCCCGGCGGGGGGGCGCTGGGCACTGAAGCTTTCTTT
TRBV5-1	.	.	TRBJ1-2	CASSLGQGPSYGYTF	TGCGCCAGCAGCTTGGGGCAGGGACCCTCCTATGGCTACACCTTC
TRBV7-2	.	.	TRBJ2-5	CASSSRPSEGETQYF	TGTGCCAGCAGCTCCCGGCCCTCTGAGGGGGAGACCCAGTACTTC
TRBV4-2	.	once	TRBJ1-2	CASSQVLDVNYGYTF	TGTGCCAGCAGCCAAGTGTTGGACGTTAACTATGGCTACACCTTC
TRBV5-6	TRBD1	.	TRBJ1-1	CASSWDRFTEAFF	TGTGCCAGCAGCTGGGACAGATTCACTGAAGCTTTCTTT
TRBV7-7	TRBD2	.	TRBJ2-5	CASSLAPSGGQETQYF	TGTGCTAGCAGCTTAGCTCCCAGCGGGGGGCAAGAGACCCAGTACTTC
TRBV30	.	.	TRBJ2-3	CAWNGAYTDTQYF	TGTGCCTGGAACGGGGCTTACACAGATACGCAGTATTTT
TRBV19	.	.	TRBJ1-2	CASNPYGGVNYGYTF	TGTGCCAGCAACCCCTACGGGGGGGTGAACTATGGCTACACCTTC
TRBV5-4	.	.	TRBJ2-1	CASSHPFGNEQFF	TGTGCCAGCAGCCACCCCTTTGGTAATGAGCAGTTCTTC
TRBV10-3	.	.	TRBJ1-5	CAISTGAFNQPQHF	TGTGCCATCAGTACGGGGGCCTTCAATCAGCCCCAGCATTTT